This is a list of T cell receptor beta chains from one sample in a study of neurological immune-mediated disorders. TCRdb processed the 5' RACE reads anew with MiXCR; each CDR3 protein has one entry. This sample yields over 15,000 distinct CDR3 sequences, of which about 10% are seen a single time; over 25% belongs to the top ten. Sequenced: CD8+ T cells from blood. These receptors came from a woman between 45 and 65 years old in good health. The CDR3 runs from the conserved cysteine through the conserved F or W. A D gene is named only where the DNA matches it firmly. For some rows the clone size is stated as once, few or many, or as a class when expanded; others skip it.

D gene: .
J gene: TRBJ2-7
CDR3 length: 13
clone size: .
V gene: TRBV27
CDR3 protein: CASSLWFRYEQYF
CDR3 DNA: TGTGCCAGCAGTTTATGGTTTAGATACGAGCAGTACTTC

D gene: .
J gene: TRBJ2-7
CDR3 length: 15
clone size: many
V gene: TRBV7-2
CDR3 protein: CASSSLGSGFYEQYF
CDR3 DNA: TGTGCCAGCAGCTCCCTGGGCTCCGGGTTCTACGAGCAGTACTTC

D gene: TRBD1
J gene: TRBJ2-5
CDR3 length: 16
clone size: many
V gene: TRBV11-1
CDR3 protein: CASSTWDSKTQETQYF
CDR3 DNA: TGTGCCAGCAGCACCTGGGACAGCAAGACCCAAGAGACCCAGTACTTC

D gene: TRBD1
J gene: TRBJ1-2
CDR3 length: 14
clone size: many
V gene: TRBV6-6
CDR3 protein: CASLRQGENYGYTF
CDR3 DNA: TGTGCCAGCCTTAGACAGGGAGAGAACTATGGCTACACCTTC

D gene: .
J gene: TRBJ1-2
CDR3 length: 11
clone size: many
V gene: TRBV18
CDR3 protein: CASSGQDGYTF
CDR3 DNA: TGTGCCAGCTCAGGGCAAGACGGCTACACCTTC

D gene: .
J gene: TRBJ2-1
CDR3 length: 15
clone size: many
V gene: TRBV14
CDR3 protein: CASSQSWLTYNEQFF
CDR3 DNA: TGTGCCAGCAGCCAATCGTGGTTGACCTACAATGAGCAGTTCTTC

D gene: .
J gene: TRBJ2-5
CDR3 length: 13
clone size: many
V gene: TRBV4-3
CDR3 protein: CASSPDSQETQYF
CDR3 DNA: TGCGCCAGCAGCCCCGATAGTCAAGAGACCCAGTACTTC

D gene: .
J gene: TRBJ2-2
CDR3 length: 14
clone size: .
V gene: TRBV5-1
CDR3 protein: CASSLGTHGGELFF
CDR3 DNA: TGCGCCAGCAGCTTGGGGACTCACGGCGGGGAGCTGTTTTTT

D gene: TRBD1
J gene: TRBJ1-5
CDR3 length: 14
clone size: many
V gene: TRBV7-6
CDR3 protein: CASSQGAGTQPQHF
CDR3 DNA: TGTGCCAGCAGCCAGGGGGCAGGGACTCAGCCCCAGCATTTT

D gene: .
J gene: TRBJ2-5
CDR3 length: 16
clone size: many
V gene: TRBV20-1
CDR3 protein: CSAPNHAGLYQETQYF
CDR3 DNA: TGCAGTGCTCCCAACCATGCGGGCTTGTACCAAGAGACCCAGTACTTC

D gene: .
J gene: TRBJ2-7
CDR3 length: 12
clone size: many
V gene: TRBV29-1
CDR3 protein: CSVEGTTYEQYF
CDR3 DNA: TGCAGCGTTGAGGGGACAACCTACGAGCAGTACTTC

D gene: TRBD1
J gene: TRBJ1-5
CDR3 length: 14
clone size: many
V gene: TRBV12-3/TRBV12-4
CDR3 protein: CASMNDRDNQPQHF
CDR3 DNA: TGTGCCAGCATGAACGACAGGGACAATCAGCCCCAGCATTTT

D gene: TRBD1
J gene: TRBJ2-5
CDR3 length: 16
clone size: .
V gene: TRBV12-5
CDR3 protein: CASGLAGTGGIETQYF
CDR3 DNA: TGTGCTAGTGGCCTTGCCGGGACAGGGGGAATCGAGACCCAGTACTTC

D gene: .
J gene: TRBJ1-1
CDR3 length: 13
clone size: many
V gene: TRBV19
CDR3 protein: CASSKIMDTEAFF
CDR3 DNA: TGTGCCAGTAGCAAAATTATGGACACTGAAGCTTTCTTT

D gene: TRBD1
J gene: TRBJ2-2
CDR3 length: 16
clone size: many
V gene: TRBV7-9
CDR3 protein: CASSLLKQGAGGELFF
CDR3 DNA: TGTGCCAGCAGCTTATTGAAACAGGGGGCCGGCGGGGAGCTGTTTTTT

D gene: .
J gene: TRBJ2-7
CDR3 length: 16
clone size: many
V gene: TRBV6-5
CDR3 protein: CASSYSLTAVGYEQYF
CDR3 DNA: TGTGCCAGCAGTTACAGCCTTACCGCGGTTGGCTACGAGCAGTACTTC

D gene: .
J gene: TRBJ2-4
CDR3 length: 15
clone size: few
V gene: TRBV20-1
CDR3 protein: CSARDTQGAKNIQYF
CDR3 DNA: TGCAGTGCTAGAGACACACAAGGTGCCAAAAACATTCAGTACTTC

D gene: .
J gene: TRBJ1-1
CDR3 length: 14
clone size: many
V gene: TRBV7-9
CDR3 protein: CASSLPLGNTEAFF
CDR3 DNA: TGTGCCAGCAGCTTACCTTTAGGAAACACTGAAGCTTTCTTT

D gene: .
J gene: TRBJ2-7
CDR3 length: 13
clone size: many
V gene: TRBV27
CDR3 protein: CASRPGSFYEQYF
CDR3 DNA: TGTGCCAGCAGACCGGGATCCTTCTACGAGCAGTACTTC

D gene: .
J gene: TRBJ1-1
CDR3 length: 15
clone size: many
V gene: TRBV4-1
CDR3 protein: CASSQERFSGTEAFF
CDR3 DNA: TGCGCCAGCAGCCAAGAAAGGTTCAGCGGCACTGAAGCTTTCTTT

D gene: .
J gene: TRBJ2-1
CDR3 length: 14
clone size: many
V gene: TRBV4-2
CDR3 protein: CASSQDRSDLEQFF
CDR3 DNA: TGTGCCAGCAGCCAAGATCGCTCGGATCTGGAGCAGTTCTTC

D gene: .
J gene: TRBJ2-2
CDR3 length: 14
clone size: .
V gene: TRBV4-1
CDR3 protein: CASSQNRANVEPFF
CDR3 DNA: TGCGCCAGCAGCCAAAACCGGGCCAACGTGGAGCCGTTTTTT

D gene: .
J gene: TRBJ2-7
CDR3 length: 13
clone size: many
V gene: TRBV6-1
CDR3 protein: CASSAAPAHEQYF
CDR3 DNA: TGTGCCAGCAGTGCCGCGCCAGCGCACGAGCAGTACTTC

D gene: .
J gene: TRBJ1-3
CDR3 length: 15
clone size: many
V gene: TRBV9
CDR3 protein: CASSVWENSGNTIYF
CDR3 DNA: TGTGCCAGCAGCGTTTGGGAGAACTCTGGAAACACCATATATTTT